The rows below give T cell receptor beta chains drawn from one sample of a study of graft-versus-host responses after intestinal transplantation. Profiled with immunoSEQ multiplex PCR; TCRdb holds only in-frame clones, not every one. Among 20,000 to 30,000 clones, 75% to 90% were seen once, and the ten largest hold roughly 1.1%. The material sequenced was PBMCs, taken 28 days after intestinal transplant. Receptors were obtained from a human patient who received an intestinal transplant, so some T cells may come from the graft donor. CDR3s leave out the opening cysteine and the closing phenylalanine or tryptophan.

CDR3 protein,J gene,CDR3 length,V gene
ATSRDTSGNTIY,TRBJ1-3,12,TRBV15
ASGLAPGTATGELF,TRBJ2-2,14,TRBV12-5
ASSESSLAKNSNQPQH,TRBJ1-5,16,TRBV2
ASSGSGGADEQF,TRBJ2-1,12,TRBV2
ASGSWGYNEQF,TRBJ2-1,11,TRBV14
ASSLRTGYGYT,TRBJ1-2,11,TRBV28
ASSVGQAFNQPQH,TRBJ1-5,13,TRBV11-2
ASSLSASSYEQY,TRBJ2-7,12,TRBV28
ASSRPLAGINEQF,TRBJ2-1,13,TRBV18
ASSELAPTETQY,TRBJ2-5,12,TRBV6-1
ASRMDRVNTEAF,TRBJ1-1,12,TRBV2
ASSLVGSNEAF,TRBJ1-1,11,TRBV11-2
ASSLESSWEYEQY,TRBJ2-7,13,TRBV5-1
AISGRSNTEAF,TRBJ1-1,11,TRBV10-3
AWIPRGAWGNEKLF,TRBJ1-4,14,TRBV30
ASSRTGVETQY,TRBJ2-5,11,TRBV28
ASSRDFSTDTQY,TRBJ2-3,12,TRBV6-1
ASSLTPGPSTDTQY,TRBJ2-3,14,TRBV5-4
SVEDDRSGRAIEQY,TRBJ2-7,14,TRBV29-1
AWGTNTIY,TRBJ1-3,8,TRBV30
ASSKSGEQGANTGELF,TRBJ2-2,16,TRBV21-1
ASSESGSNSGANVLT,TRBJ2-6,15,TRBV10-2
ASSYWGPQGVSQPQH,TRBJ1-5,15,TRBV28
ASSPPFGTGGGETQY,TRBJ2-5,15,TRBV28
ASSYRGLQTGELF,TRBJ2-2,13,TRBV6-5
ASRGGYTEAF,TRBJ1-1,10,TRBV11-2
ASSFGQGLPYEQY,TRBJ2-7,13,TRBV28
ASSLAVRGSTNEKLF,TRBJ1-4,15,TRBV7-6
ASSLFSSRVPPLQETQY,TRBJ2-5,17,TRBV28
ASSLTGGRGQF,TRBJ2-1,11,TRBV13
ASSLALGSHEAF,TRBJ1-1,12,TRBV7-9
ASSITGFNEKLF,TRBJ1-4,12,TRBV5-1
ASSLEWGGERNSPLH,TRBJ1-6,15,TRBV4-2
ASWGVPYTEAF,TRBJ1-1,11,TRBV28
ASTPQGHGYT,TRBJ1-2,10,TRBV2
ASSDHCISGGTGELF,TRBJ2-2,15,TRBV10-1
ASSGPGLANIQY,TRBJ2-4,12,TRBV28
ASSEQGAYTGELF,TRBJ2-2,13,TRBV6-1
ASSYLRDRGSPLH,TRBJ1-6,13,TRBV6-5
ASSLGWPILADSYNEQF,TRBJ2-1,17,TRBV5-1
ASSLGGRVGYTEAF,TRBJ1-1,14,TRBV13
AISGPGINQPQH,TRBJ1-5,12,TRBV10-3
ASRAGTGVYEQY,TRBJ2-7,12,TRBV6-1
ASSETGGAGIQY,TRBJ2-4,12,TRBV2